One sample yielded the 9 T cell receptor beta chains listed below, sequenced in a study of blood T cells in healthy people across ages. Primers used in a second PCR of roughly 6 to 12 cycles were a sample-barcoded 5' primer and a J-beta primer mix. TCRdb reprocessed the 5' RACE reads with MiXCR, giving one entry per CDR3 protein. Here the sample spans hundreds of thousands of distinct CDR3 sequences, roughly 50% being singletons. What was sequenced was blood. These receptors were obtained from a man in his forties in good health.

This clonotype was seen only a few times. This may stem from a read error, because a much larger clone lies one nucleotide away. The chain has TRBV7-2 and TRBJ2-7; weak D call: TRBD1 (6 bases). Germline CDR1 reads SGHTA; CDR2 reads FQGNSA. V was shortened by 1 base and J by 2 bases, with 9 bases between the two germline ends. This CDR3 comprises 14 residues. The CDR3 loop reads CASSLGGQTYEQYF. Here the CDR3 DNA reads TGTGCCAGCAGCTTAGGCGGACAGACCTACGAGCAGTACTTC.

The chain carries TRBV5-5 and TRBJ1-1; 7 bases are a match to TRBD1. V dropped 4 bases and J dropped 4; count of bases not matched to a gene: 7. Germline-derived CDR1 and CDR2 are SGHKS and YYEKEE (reference sequence). This CDR3 is 14 amino acids long. CDR3 sequence (DNA): TGTGCCAGCAGCGTATGGGACAGCTTCACTGAAGCTTTCTTT. Protein sequence: CASSVWDSFTEAFF.

This clonotype was seen a few times. This chain links TRBV2 with TRBJ2-5; TRBD1 aligns across 8 bases. CDR3 length equals 15 residues. Trimming cost V 6 bases and J 2 bases; bases outside gene matches: 8. Looked up from germline, CDR1 is SNHLY and CDR2 is FYNNEI. CDR3 sequence (DNA): TGTGCCAGCAGCGCCGCCGGGACAGGACAAGAGACCCAGTACTTC. The encoded protein is CASSAAGTGQETQYF.

The chain links TRBV10-3 to TRBJ2-7; D possibly uses TRBD1 or TRBD2 (5 bases each). The V end lost 7 bases, the J end lost 3 bases, and 10 bases lay between the germline ends. CDR3 length equals 12 residues. The germline gives CDR1 ENHRY, CDR2 SYGVKD. The CDR3 nucleotides read TGTGCCATCAAAGATGGGGGCTACGAGCAGTACTTC. It codes for CAIKDGGYEQYF.

This clonotype was observed a handful of times. The chain joins TRBV25-1 to TRBJ2-4; TRBD1 aligns across 8 bases. This CDR3 region has 17 residues. Germline lookup yields CDR1 MGHDK and CDR2 SYGVNS. The ends lost 2 bases at V and 8 bases at J; junction bases unmatched: 14. The CDR3 loop reads CASSERRTGRGFHIQYF. Here the CDR3 DNA reads TGTGCCAGCAGTGAAAGGAGGACAGGGAGAGGGTTTCACATTCAGTACTTC.

The V gene is TRBV7-2, the J gene TRBJ2-1, with D perhaps TRBD1 (5 bases). V lost 2 bases, J lost 6 bases, and 14 bases lay in between. Germline CDR1 SGHTA, CDR2 FQGNSA. CDR3 length: 15 amino acids. In DNA form, the CDR3 reads TGTGCCAGCAGCTTAAACGCCAGGGCGCGCAATGAGCAGTTCTTC. Residues: CASSLNARARNEQFF.

In this sample, this clonotype turned up a few times. The chain couples TRBV7-3 to TRBJ2-7, with D possibly TRBD1 on 5 matching bases. V was clipped by 4 bases and J by 5 bases, with 12 bases between them. Per germline, CDR1 SGHTA and CDR2 FQGTGA. The CDR3 runs to 13 residues. CDR3 nucleotides: TGTGCCAGCAGCTCTTCAGGGTTGGACGAGCAGTACTTC. Translating it yields CASSSSGLDEQYF.

V gene TRBV29-1 combines with J gene TRBJ2-1; the match to TRBD1 covers 7 bases. The CDR3 runs 14 residues. V trimming: 7 bases; J trimming: 4 bases; junction bases outside the gene matches: 10. Germline CDR1 SQVTM, CDR2 ANQGSEA. As DNA, the CDR3 is TGCAGCGCCCGACAGGGAGTGTCGTACAATGAGCAGTTCTTC. Translating gives CSARQGVSYNEQFF.

V and J are TRBV11-3 and TRBJ2-5, with 14 bases lining up with TRBD2. Trimming took 3 bases from V and 2 from J; bases not matched to a gene: 5. Germline V CDR1 and CDR2: SGHNT, YENEEA. The CDR3 extends over 17 amino acids. The CDR3 is CASSFSGTSGSQETQYF. In DNA, the CDR3 is TGTGCCAGCAGCTTTTCCGGGACTAGCGGGAGTCAAGAGACCCAGTACTTC.